This entry concerns a single TCR beta chain. These data come from a study of CD8+ T cells in alopecia areata. On the study more broadly: A regimen of oral tofacitinib, 5 to 10 mg twice daily, was given to treated patients.

Treatment indicated: oral pan-JAK inhibitor, 5-10 mg twice daily. V dropped 8 bases and J dropped 0 bases, with 7 bases sitting between them. Per germline, CDR1 ENHRY and CDR2 SYGVKD. The CDR3 is 12 residues long. Once RNA had been extracted, it was reverse transcribed into cDNA to act as the sequencing template. TCRdb keeps only in-frame clones here, not all; method: immunoSEQ multiplex PCR. The table records around 180,000 clones, around three fifths of them present only once. The chain joins TRBV10-3 to TRBJ2-5, with D possibly matching TRBD1 (5 bases). The TCR originated in a human donor with alopecia areata. Sequencing was performed on CD4+ T cells sorted from blood, taken at week 49, from a patient treated with tofacitinib. The CDR3 DNA sequence: TGTGCCATCGCAGGGCACCAAGAGACCCAGTACTTC. This translates into CAIAGHQETQYF.